This TCR beta chain was captured in a study of blood T cells in healthy people across ages. Study summary: Template switching retrieved approximately one barcoded beta molecule for each two T cells. Study-level findings and limits: The long-lived group displayed more naive CD4+ cells, plus higher diversity, than the aged donors did. Naive T cell percentage showed a strong correlation with the diversity of TCR beta. A roughly linear age-dependent decrease characterized TCR beta diversity per million T cells.

The second PCR ran 7 to 11 cycles with a sample-barcoded 5' primer and J-beta primers. Via MiXCR, TCRdb re-called the 5' RACE reads, giving one row per CDR3 protein. The sample contains 1,100,000 or so distinct CDR3 sequences, under 45% of which appear only once. Notes on this clonotype: Antigen: not known.

From germline, CDR1 is SEHNR and CDR2 FQNEAQ (reference sequence). The CDR3 contains 13 residues. Trimming stripped 4 bases from V and 4 bases from J, with 10 bases between. J is TRBJ1-1 and V is TRBV7-9; the D gene is possibly TRBD1 (5 bases). This TCR was sampled from a woman aged 60-75 years in good health. The source material was blood. CDR3 sequence (DNA): TGTGCCAGCAGCTGGAGCGGGGGCACTGAAGCTTTCTTT. It specifies CASSWSGGTEAFF.